This TCR beta chain was captured in a study of blood T cells in healthy people across ages. Study details: Every two T cells gave about one barcoded beta molecule via template switching. Findings and limits, study-wide: Per million T cells, TCR beta diversity dropped about linearly as age rose.

This clonotype has a handful of counts. The antigen is unknown. Using a J-beta primer mix together with a sample-barcoded 5' primer, a second PCR was run for 7 to 11 cycles. TCRdb re-called the 5' RACE reads through MiXCR, storing one row per CDR3 protein. The table has 550,000 to 750,000 distinct CDR3 sequences, around 21% seen once. Germline CDR1 reads SEHNR; CDR2 reads FQNEAQ (reference sequence). This CDR3 is built from 18 residues. Trimming removed 4 bases from V and 3 bases from J; junction bases left unmatched: 15. The sequenced sample was blood. The receptor was isolated from a man in his 70s in good health. The chain joins TRBV7-9 to TRBJ2-1, with 7 bases matching TRBD2. The CDR3: CASSSAGTWEGYYNEQFF. The CDR3 DNA sequence: TGTGCCAGCAGCTCGGCGGGAACCTGGGAGGGCTACTACAATGAGCAGTTCTTC.